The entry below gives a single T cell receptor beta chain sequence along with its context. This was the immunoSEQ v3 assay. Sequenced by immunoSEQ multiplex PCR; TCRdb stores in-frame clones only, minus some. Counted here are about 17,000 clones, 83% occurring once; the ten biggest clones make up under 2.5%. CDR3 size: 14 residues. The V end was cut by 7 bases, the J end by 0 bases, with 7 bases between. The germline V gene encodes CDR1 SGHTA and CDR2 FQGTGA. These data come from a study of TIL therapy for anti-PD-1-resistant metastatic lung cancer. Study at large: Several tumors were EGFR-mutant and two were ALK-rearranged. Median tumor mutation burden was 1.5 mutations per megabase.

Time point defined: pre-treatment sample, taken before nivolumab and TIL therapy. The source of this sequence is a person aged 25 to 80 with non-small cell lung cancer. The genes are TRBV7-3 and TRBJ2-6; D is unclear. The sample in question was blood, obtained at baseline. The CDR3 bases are TGTGCCAGCAATGAGAACTCTGGGGCCAACGTCCTGACTTTC. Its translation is CASNENSGANVLTF.